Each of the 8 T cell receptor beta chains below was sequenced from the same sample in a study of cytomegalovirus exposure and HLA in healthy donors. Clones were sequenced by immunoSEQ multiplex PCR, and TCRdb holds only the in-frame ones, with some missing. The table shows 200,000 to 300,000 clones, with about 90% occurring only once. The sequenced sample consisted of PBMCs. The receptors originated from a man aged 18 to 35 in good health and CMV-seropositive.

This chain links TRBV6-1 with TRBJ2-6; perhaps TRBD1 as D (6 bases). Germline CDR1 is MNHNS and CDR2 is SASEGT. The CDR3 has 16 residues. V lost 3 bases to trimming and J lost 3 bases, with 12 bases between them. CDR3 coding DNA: TGTGCCAGCAGTGAGGTTGAGGGGGTTGGGGCCAACGTCCTGACTTTC. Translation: CASSEVEGVGANVLTF.

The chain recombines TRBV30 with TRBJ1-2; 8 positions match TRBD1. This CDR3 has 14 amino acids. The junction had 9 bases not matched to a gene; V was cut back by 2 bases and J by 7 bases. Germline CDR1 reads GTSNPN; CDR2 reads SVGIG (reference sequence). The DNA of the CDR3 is TGTGCCTGGAGTATACAGGGGGGACGTAGTGGCTACACCTTC. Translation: CAWSIQGGRSGYTF.

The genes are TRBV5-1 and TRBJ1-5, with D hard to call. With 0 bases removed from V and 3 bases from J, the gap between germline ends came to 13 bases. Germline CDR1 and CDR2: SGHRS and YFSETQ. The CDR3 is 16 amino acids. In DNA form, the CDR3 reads TGCGCCAGCAGCTTGGGTCCTGTTCGGCCCAATCAGCCCCAGCATTTT. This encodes CASSLGPVRPNQPQHF. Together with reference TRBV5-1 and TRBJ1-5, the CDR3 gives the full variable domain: KAGVTQTPRYLIKTRGQQVTLSCSPISGHRSVSWYQQTPGQGLQFLFEYFSETQRNKGNFPGRFSGRQFSNSRSEMNVSTLELGDSALYLCASSLGPVRPNQPQHFGDGTRLSIL.

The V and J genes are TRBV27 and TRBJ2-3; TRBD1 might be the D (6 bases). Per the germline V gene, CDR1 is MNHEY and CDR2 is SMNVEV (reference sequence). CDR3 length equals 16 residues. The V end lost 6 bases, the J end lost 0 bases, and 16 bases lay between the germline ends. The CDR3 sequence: CASSLKGTYSTDTQYF. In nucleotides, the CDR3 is TGTGCCAGCAGCCTAAAAGGGACATATAGCACAGATACGCAGTATTTT.

The CDR3 region is CASSPRQGTYGYTF. The CDR3 DNA is TGCGCCAGCAGCCCCCGACAGGGGACTTATGGCTACACCTTC. The J gene is TRBJ1-2, the V gene TRBV4-3, with 8 bases identical to TRBD1. V gave up 4 bases and J gave up 5 bases; unmatched junction bases: 6. Germline CDR1 LGHNA, CDR2 YSLEER. The CDR3 contains 14 residues.

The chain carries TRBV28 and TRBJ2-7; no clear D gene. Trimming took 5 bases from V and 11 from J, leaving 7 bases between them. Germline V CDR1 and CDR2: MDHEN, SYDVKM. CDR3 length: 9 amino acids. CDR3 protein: CASSPPEYF. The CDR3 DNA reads TGTGCCAGCAGTCCCCCCGAGTACTTC.

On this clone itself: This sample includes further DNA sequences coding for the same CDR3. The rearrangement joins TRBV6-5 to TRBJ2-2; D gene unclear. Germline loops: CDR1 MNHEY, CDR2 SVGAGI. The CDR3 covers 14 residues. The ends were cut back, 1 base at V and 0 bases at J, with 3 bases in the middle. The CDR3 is CASSYFSNTGELFF. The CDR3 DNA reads TGTGCCAGCAGTTACTTTTCGAACACCGGGGAGCTGTTTTTT.

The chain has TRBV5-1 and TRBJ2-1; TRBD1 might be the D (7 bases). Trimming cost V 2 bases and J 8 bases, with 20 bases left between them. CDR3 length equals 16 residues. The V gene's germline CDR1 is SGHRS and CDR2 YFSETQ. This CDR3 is CASSFSGRGVWDEQFF. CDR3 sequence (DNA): TGCGCCAGCAGCTTTTCGGGCAGGGGGGTGTGGGATGAGCAGTTCTTC.